These 11 T cell receptor beta chains came from one sample sequenced in a study of blood T cells in healthy people across ages. PCR was performed a second time for about 7 to 11 cycles using a sample-barcoded 5' primer and a J-beta primer mix. TCRdb passed the 5' RACE reads through MiXCR, listing each CDR3 protein once. Counted here are approximately 1.5 million distinct CDR3 sequences, almost 35% occurring once; the ten biggest clones make up approximately 10%. The specimen sequenced was blood. The source is a woman aged 25 to 39 in good health.

The chain links TRBV9 to TRBJ2-1, with D possibly TRBD2 on 5 matching bases. The CDR3 length is 17 residues. CDR1 is SGDLS and CDR2 is YYNGEE in the germline V gene. The V end was cut by 0 bases, the J end by 5 bases, with 18 bases between. This CDR3 reads CASSVGGRWEFHNEQFF. The CDR3 DNA is TGTGCCAGCAGCGTAGGGGGTAGGTGGGAGTTCCACAATGAGCAGTTCTTC.

The chain carries TRBV18 and TRBJ2-2; the D gene is possibly TRBD2 (6 bases). The V and J ends lost 3 bases and 1 base respectively, with 9 bases between them. The CDR3 runs to 15 residues. The germline V gene has CDR1 KGHSH and CDR2 LQKENI. CDR3 region: CASSPRRGNTGELFF. The CDR3 DNA reads as TGTGCCAGCTCACCCCGGAGGGGGAACACCGGGGAGCTGTTTTTT.

This clonotype was seen only a few times. The chain is built from TRBV3-1 and TRBJ2-5; TRBD1 matches at 7 bases. The V gene end was trimmed by 4 bases and the J gene end by 5 bases; junction bases not matched to a gene: 16. The CDR3 totals 17 residues. Germline CDR1 reads LGHDT; CDR2 reads YNNKEL (reference sequence). The CDR3 protein is CASSPKQDRATWETQYF. CDR3 DNA sequence: TGTGCCAGCAGCCCAAAACAAGACAGGGCAACTTGGGAGACCCAGTACTTC.

The J gene is TRBJ2-7, the V gene TRBV18, with 11 bases identical to TRBD2. Germline values: CDR1 KGHSH, CDR2 LQKENI. After removal of 3 bases from V and 3 bases from J, the junction contained 4 bases not matched to a gene. The CDR3 loop spans 15 amino acids. The CDR3 DNA sequence: TGTGCCAGCTCACCTTACGGGACTAGCGGCTACGAGCAGTACTTC. Encoded protein: CASSPYGTSGYEQYF.

The J gene is TRBJ2-7, the V gene TRBV4-1; a possible D gene is TRBD1 (6 bases). Germline lookup yields CDR1 MGHRA and CDR2 YSYEKL. The CDR3 has 16 residues. Trimming took off 1 base at V and 2 bases at J, with 15 bases between the two ends. The CDR3 region has the DNA TGCGCCAGCAGCCAAGTATTTGGACAGACGACCTACGAGCAGTACTTC. Its protein is CASSQVFGQTTYEQYF.

For this clonotype: One end of the junction fails to match germline, which may point to a read error. The V call is TRBV5-1, the J call TRBJ1-2; 7 bases align to TRBD1. CDR1 and CDR2 (germline): SGHRS, YFSETQ. CDR3 length equals 13 residues. The CDR3 bases are TGCGCCAGCAGCCTCACAGGGGATGGAGGCTGCACCTTC. This sequence encodes CASSLTGDGGCTF.

About this clonotype itself: Being one base from a much bigger clone, this may be a read error. V usage is TRBV29-1 and J usage is TRBJ2-6, with D perhaps being TRBD1 or TRBD2 (6 bases each). This CDR3 has 20 amino acids. Germline-derived CDR1 and CDR2 are SQVTM and ANQGSEA. Between the trimmed V and J ends, which lost 4 bases and 2 bases, there was a span of 27 bases. The CDR3 region is CSVGGGGSTVNIAGANVLTF. The DNA for the CDR3 is TGCAGCGTTGGAGGAGGGGGTTCGACAGTAAACATCGCTGGGGCCAACGTCCTGACTTTC. Full variable domain (rest looked up from reference TRBV29-1 and TRBJ2-6): SAVISQKPSRDICQRGTSLTIQCQVDSQVTMMFWYRQQPGQSLTLIATANQGSEATYESGFVIDKFPISRPNLTFSTLTVSNMSPEDSSIYLCSVGGGGSTVNIAGANVLTFGAGSRLTVL.

With regard to this clonotype: Possible read error: a much larger clone is one base away. This chain connects TRBV7-9 to TRBJ2-3; the D gene is possibly TRBD2 (5 bases). V dropped 5 bases and J dropped 2 bases, with 11 bases sitting between them. The CDR3 is 14 residues long. The germline CDR1 and CDR2 sequences are SEHNR and FQNEAQ (reference sequence). The DNA for the CDR3 is TGTGCCAGCAGCCTCCTAGCCAACACAGATACGCAGTATTTT. Its translation is CASSLLANTDTQYF.

The chain combines TRBV20-1 with TRBJ2-7; 7 nucleotides agree with TRBD2. With 5 bases clipped from V and 5 bases from J, the junction kept 15 bases outside the gene matches. CDR1 is DFQATT, CDR2 SNEGSKA, per germline (reference sequence). The CDR3 spans 15 residues. In nucleotides, the CDR3 is TGCAGTGCTGCCCCGGGGGGAGTCTTATTGGACGAGCAGTACTTC. It encodes CSAAPGGVLLDEQYF.

The chain joins TRBV27 to TRBJ1-4; unclear D gene. CDR3 length: 13 amino acids. V gave up 5 bases and J gave up 0 bases, with 4 bases separating them. Germline CDR1 MNHEY, CDR2 SMNVEV (reference sequence). The CDR3 loop is CASSPPTNEKLFF. The CDR3 DNA is TGTGCCAGCAGTCCCCCAACTAATGAAAAACTGTTTTTT.

The rearrangement uses TRBV14 and TRBJ2-3, with D unresolved. In germline, CDR1 is SGHDN, CDR2 FVKESK. The CDR3 consists of 14 residues. With 8 bases removed from V and 2 bases from J, the gap between germline ends came to 14 bases. The CDR3 DNA sequence: TGTGCCAGCGCTCTTTATCGGGTCACAGATACGCAGTATTTT. The encoded protein is CASALYRVTDTQYF.